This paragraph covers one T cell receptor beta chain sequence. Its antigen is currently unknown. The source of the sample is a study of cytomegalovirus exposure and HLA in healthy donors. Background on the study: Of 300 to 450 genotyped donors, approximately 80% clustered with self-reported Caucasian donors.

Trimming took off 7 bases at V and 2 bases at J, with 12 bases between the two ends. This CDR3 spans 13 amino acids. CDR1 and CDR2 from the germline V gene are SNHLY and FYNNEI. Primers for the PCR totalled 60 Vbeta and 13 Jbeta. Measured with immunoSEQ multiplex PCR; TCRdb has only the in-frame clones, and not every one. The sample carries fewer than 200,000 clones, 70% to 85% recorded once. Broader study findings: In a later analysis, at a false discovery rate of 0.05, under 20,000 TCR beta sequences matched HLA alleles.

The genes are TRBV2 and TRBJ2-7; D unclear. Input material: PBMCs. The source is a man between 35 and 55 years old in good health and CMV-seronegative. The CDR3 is CASTRQLPYEQYF. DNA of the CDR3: TGTGCCAGCACCAGGCAATTGCCCTACGAGCAGTACTTC.